The table lists the clone carrying this T cell receptor beta chain with a few counts. Its cognate antigen is unknown. TCRdb itself ran the reads through MiXCR, one entry per CDR3 protein. Seen here are roughly 230,000 distinct CDR3 sequences, about 18% observed once, and the top ten hold over 40%. The sample originates from a study of T cell repertoires in cytomegalovirus infection. The wider study: The public TCR beta signatures pointed to both CMV infection and matching HLA type. Study conclusions and caveats: Identification of carriers of CMV plus the relevant HLA was performed using cumulative public TCR beta family frequency. Clonotype analysis showed dominance of the ex vivo response by HLA-C-restricted CMV-specific TCR beta clonotypes.

The length of the CDR3 is 11 residues. V gave up 4 bases and J gave up 14 bases, with 12 bases separating them. Germline V gene data show CDR1 as SEHNR and CDR2 as FQNEAQ (reference sequence). This chain links TRBV7-9 with TRBJ2-1; D unclear. Sequencing used CD8+ T cells from PBMCs. The sequence came from a human donor in good health (CMV status not recorded). Some clones in this sample may be carry-over from other donors' samples. CDR3 loop: CASSYPGFKFF. In nucleotides, the CDR3 is TGTGCCAGCAGCTATCCCGGGTTTAAGTTCTTC.